A single T cell receptor beta chain is shown here with its context. Participants, about 18 to 90 years old, spanned 24 US areas. Two negative PCRs, clearance, or symptom resolution had been documented for recovered Cohort 3 donors. The CDR3 extends over 13 amino acids. Germline V gives CDR1 MNHEY, CDR2 SMNVEV (reference sequence). Trimming stripped 5 bases from V and 7 bases from J, with 12 bases between. The record originates from a study of blood T cell repertoires in COVID-19. Study-wide context: Specimens from acute and convalescent COVID-19 originated in the United States, Italy and Spain.

Only in-frame clones appear in the TCRdb table, and some are missing; sequencing was by immunoSEQ multiplex PCR. The sample lists about 320,000 clones, around 90% seen once, with 2% to 3% in the top ten. This rearrangement joins TRBV27 to TRBJ1-5; D is unresolved. The clonotype originates from a man between 60 and 75 years old who had recovered from COVID-19. Specimen: PBMCs or T cells enriched from blood (not recorded which). DNA for the CDR3: TGTGCCAGCAGTCTCGGCGGGTGGCAGCCCCAGCATTTT. Translated: CASSLGGWQPQHF.